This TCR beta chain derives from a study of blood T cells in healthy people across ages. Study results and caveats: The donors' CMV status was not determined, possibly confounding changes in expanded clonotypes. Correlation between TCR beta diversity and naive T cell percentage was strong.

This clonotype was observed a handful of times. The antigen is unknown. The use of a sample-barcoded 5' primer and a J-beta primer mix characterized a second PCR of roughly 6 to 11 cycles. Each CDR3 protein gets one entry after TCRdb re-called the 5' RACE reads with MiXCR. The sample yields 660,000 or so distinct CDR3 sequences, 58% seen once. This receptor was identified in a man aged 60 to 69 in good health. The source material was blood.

DNA for the CDR3: TGTGCCAGCAAATTAGCGGGGGGTAGCACAGATACGCAGTATTTT. As protein: CASKLAGGSTDTQYF. The chain is built from TRBV27 and TRBJ2-3, with 10 bases lining up with TRBD2. Per germline, CDR1 MNHEY and CDR2 SMNVEV (reference sequence). CDR3 length: 15 amino acids. V shed 7 bases, J shed 0 bases, and the junction held 4 bases outside the gene matches.